Below are 28 T cell receptor beta chains sequenced from a single sample in a study of T-cell memory formation after mild COVID-19. Each CDR3 protein gets one entry after TCRdb re-called the 5' RACE reads with MiXCR. The sample yields 390,000 or so distinct CDR3 sequences, approximately 15% seen once. Sequenced material: PBMCs or a T cell subset sorted from them (not recorded which). The origin of the receptors is a man aged 18 to 30 who had mild COVID-19 (a few samples of this study predate the infection). Cell type and time point are not known.

Many counts were recorded for this clonotype. This sequence joins TRBV5-1 and TRBJ2-7, with D perhaps being TRBD1 or TRBD2 (5 bases each). The CDR3 is 15 residues long. Germline V gene data show CDR1 as SGHRS and CDR2 as YFSETQ. V lost 1 base and J 1 base, leaving 12 bases between the germline ends. The chain's CDR3 is CASSLQPGGSYEQYV. For the CDR3, the DNA is TGCGCCAGCAGCTTGCAGCCTGGGGGTTCCTACGAGCAGTACGTC.

The chain joins TRBV5-1 to TRBJ2-7, with D tentatively TRBD1 (6 bases). Germline lookup yields CDR1 SGHRS and CDR2 YFSETQ. Trimming cost V 2 bases and J 3 bases, with 15 bases left between them. This CDR3 is built from 15 residues. In DNA form, the CDR3 reads TGCGCCAGCAGCTTAGAGCTAACAGGGATCTACGAGCAGTACTTC. It translates to CASSLELTGIYEQYF.

This clonotype was counted only a few times. V and J are TRBV20-1 and TRBJ1-2; D unclear. Per germline, CDR1 DFQATT and CDR2 SNEGSKA (reference sequence). Trimming removed 6 bases at V and 2 bases at J, with 7 bases between. The CDR3 contains 11 residues. CDR3 bases: TGCAGTGCGGAGGGAAACTATGGCTACACCTTC. Translated, it gives CSAEGNYGYTF.

This clonotype was seen more than once but under ten times. The rearrangement links TRBV4-3 to TRBJ1-4, with TRBD1 as a possible D gene (6 bases). Trimming pared 4 bases from V and 8 bases from J, leaving 20 bases between. Per the germline V gene, CDR1 is LGHNA and CDR2 is YSLEER. The CDR3 loop spans 16 amino acids. The CDR3 loop is CASSRGTNTRKEKLFF. As DNA, the CDR3 is TGCGCCAGCAGCCGCGGGACAAATACAAGGAAGGAAAAACTGTTTTTT.

In this sample, this clonotype turned up a few times. This rearrangement joins TRBV5-1 to TRBJ2-7; the D is unclear. The CDR3 loop spans 13 amino acids. Trimming removed 4 bases at V and 5 bases at J, with 13 bases between. CDR1 is SGHRS, CDR2 YFSETQ, per germline. In DNA, the CDR3 is TGCGCCAGCAGCCTAGGCCTGGCCAACGAGCAGTACTTC. This encodes CASSLGLANEQYF. Based on the CDR3 plus reference TRBV5-1 and TRBJ2-7, the full variable domain is KAGVTQTPRYLIKTRGQQVTLSCSPISGHRSVSWYQQTPGQGLQFLFEYFSETQRNKGNFPGRFSGRQFSNSRSEMNVSTLELGDSALYLCASSLGLANEQYFGPGTRLTVT.

J is TRBJ1-2 and V is TRBV11-2; D remains unclear. Trimming stripped 2 bases from V and 2 bases from J, with 9 bases between. Germline assignment: CDR1 SGHAT and CDR2 FQNNGV. CDR3 size: 14 residues. CDR3 in DNA: TGTGCCAGCAGCTTAAGTGATCCCAACTATGGCTACACCTTC. It yields the protein CASSLSDPNYGYTF. Using reference TRBV11-2 and TRBJ1-2 for the parts outside the CDR3, the full variable domain is EAGVAQSPRYKIIEKRQSVAFWCNPISGHATLYWYQQILGQGPKLLIQFQNNGVVDDSQLPKDRFSAERLKGVDSTLKIQPAKLEDSAVYLCASSLSDPNYGYTFGSGTRLTVV.

Only a few counts were recorded for this clonotype. V and J are TRBV7-9 and TRBJ1-2; no clear D gene. From germline, CDR1 is SEHNR and CDR2 FQNEAQ (reference sequence). The CDR3 is 15 residues long. The V gene lost 3 bases and the J gene lost 4 bases, with 15 bases spanning the gap. The CDR3 bases are TGTGCCAGCAGCTTCTCCGGATCAGCGCCCTATGGCTACACCTTC. Protein sequence: CASSFSGSAPYGYTF.

The sample holds a few counts of this clonotype. The V and J genes are TRBV20-1 and TRBJ2-1, with 10 nucleotides matching TRBD2. The V and J ends lost 2 bases and 9 bases, in that order; junction bases with no gene match: 7. The CDR3 contains 14 residues. Germline V lookup: CDR1 DFQATT, CDR2 SNEGSKA (reference sequence). In DNA form, the CDR3 reads TGCAGTGCTAGATTTGGGACTAGCGTTGGTGAGCAGTTCTTC. Its protein is CSARFGTSVGEQFF.

This clonotype occurred a few times. This chain uses TRBV6-4 with TRBJ2-3; TRBD1 might be the D (6 bases). The CDR3 has 15 amino acids. Trimming shortened V by 4 bases and J by 0 bases, and 11 bases separated the two germline ends. Germline V gene sequence: CDR1 MRHNA, CDR2 SNTAGT. The CDR3 sequence: CASSAGTRSTDTQYF. For the CDR3, the DNA is TGTGCCAGCAGTGCCGGGACAAGAAGCACAGATACGCAGTATTTT.

Written as DNA, the CDR3 is TGCAGCGGGACAGGGGTGAACTATGGCTACACCTTC. Protein sequence: CSGTGVNYGYTF. V and J are TRBV20-1 and TRBJ1-2; 10 bases fit TRBD1. This CDR3 is 12 amino acids long. Germline assignment: CDR1 DFQATT and CDR2 SNEGSKA (reference sequence).

This clonotype is a singleton in its sample. The chain employs TRBV20-1 and TRBJ2-1; 8 bases are shared with TRBD2. V shed 1 base, J shed 5 bases, and the junction held 7 bases outside the gene matches. There are 15 residues in the CDR3. Germline V gene lookup returns CDR1 DFQATT and CDR2 SNEGSKA (reference sequence). The CDR3 DNA is TGCAGTGCTAGAGCGCGGGGGGCGCGTAACAATGAGCAGTTCTTC. It is translated as CSARARGARNNEQFF.

The sample holds a few counts of this clonotype. The genes are TRBV4-3 and TRBJ2-1; no clear D. The V and J ends lost 1 base and 10 bases respectively, with 5 bases between them. The CDR3 sequence is 11 residues long. Germline assignment: CDR1 LGHNA and CDR2 YSLEER. The CDR3 DNA reads as TGCGCCAGCAGCCAAGGAGTAGAGCAGTTCTTC. It encodes CASSQGVEQFF.

CDR3 region: CATSEWGGTDTQYF. In DNA, the CDR3 is TGTGCCACCAGTGAATGGGGTGGGACAGATACGCAGTATTTT. The V call is TRBV24-1, the J call TRBJ2-3, with D unresolved. V was shortened by 4 bases and J by 3 bases, with 10 bases between the two germline ends. This CDR3 has 14 residues. Per germline, CDR1 KGHDR and CDR2 SFDVKD.

This chain joins TRBV20-1 and TRBJ1-2, with D unclear. CDR3 length equals 13 residues. Germline values: CDR1 DFQATT, CDR2 SNEGSKA (reference sequence). With 6 bases removed from V and 3 bases from J, the gap between germline ends came to 14 bases. The CDR3 sequence is CSANFGLDYGYTF. The CDR3 DNA follows: TGCAGTGCCAACTTCGGGCTCGACTATGGCTACACCTTC.

This chain uses TRBV5-1 with TRBJ1-1, with D hard to call. CDR1 is SGHRS and CDR2 is YFSETQ in the germline V gene. This CDR3 contains 14 residues. V shed 4 bases and J shed 3 bases, with 13 bases lying between them. CDR3 in DNA: TGCGCCAGCAGCCATACGTCGGGGTACACTGAAGCTTTCTTT. Its translation is CASSHTSGYTEAFF.

The chain recombines TRBV12-3 or TRBV12-4 with TRBJ1-2; 11 bases are a match to TRBD1. The CDR3 extends over 14 amino acids. Trimming cost V 7 bases and J 8 bases; bases outside gene matches: 9. In DNA form, the CDR3 reads TGTGCCAGCACTGAGGACAGGGGGCTTCGAGGCTACACCTTC. This translates into CASTEDRGLRGYTF.

The genes are TRBV7-8 and TRBJ2-1, with D perhaps being TRBD1 or TRBD2 (6 bases each). Germline V CDR1 and CDR2: SGHVS, FQNEAQ. This CDR3 comprises 14 residues. V was trimmed by 1 base and J by 8 bases, leaving 12 bases between them. This CDR3 reads CASSLVRGPDEQFF. CDR3 nucleotides: TGTGCCAGCAGCTTAGTCCGGGGGCCGGATGAGCAGTTCTTC. Based on the CDR3 plus reference TRBV7-8 and TRBJ2-1, the full variable domain is GAGVSQSPRYKVAKRGQDVALRCDPISGHVSLFWYQQALGQGPEFLTYFQNEAQLDKSGLPSDRFFAERPEGSVSTLKIQRTQQEDSAVYLCASSLVRGPDEQFFGPGTRLTVL.

This sequence joins TRBV20-1 and TRBJ2-2; tentatively, D is TRBD1 (6 bases). Trimming stripped 5 bases from V and 7 bases from J, with 14 bases between. This CDR3 contains 13 residues. Germline-derived CDR1 and CDR2 are DFQATT and SNEGSKA (reference sequence). The CDR3 DNA follows: TGCAGTGCTTTTTCAGGGGTAATCGGGGAGCTGTTTTTT. This sequence encodes CSAFSGVIGELFF.

In this sample, this clonotype turned up a few times. The gene calls are TRBV5-5 and TRBJ1-2; 7 bases line up with TRBD1. The V gene end was trimmed by 6 bases and the J gene end by 8 bases; junction bases not matched to a gene: 13. In germline, CDR1 is SGHKS, CDR2 YYEKEE (reference sequence). This CDR3 is 14 amino acids long. This chain's CDR3 is CASTPSLDRVGYTF. Written as DNA, the CDR3 is TGTGCCAGCACCCCTTCCCTCGACAGGGTAGGCTACACCTTC.

V and J are TRBV11-2 and TRBJ2-1; D is unclear. Per the germline V gene, CDR1 is SGHAT and CDR2 is FQNNGV. The V gene lost 2 bases and the J gene lost 1 base, with 12 bases spanning the gap. The CDR3 runs 16 residues. The CDR3 is CASSLRADASYNEQFF. CDR3 nucleotide sequence: TGTGCCAGCAGCTTACGAGCAGACGCTTCCTACAATGAGCAGTTCTTC.

This clonotype was detected a few times. This chain joins TRBV5-1 and TRBJ1-1; D uncertain. Germline V lookup: CDR1 SGHRS, CDR2 YFSETQ. V shed 3 bases and J shed 1 base, with 16 bases lying between them. The CDR3 contains 16 residues. The CDR3 nucleotides are TGCGCCAGCAGCTACTGGATAAGGCGGGGGAACACTGAAGCTTTCTTT. Its translation: CASSYWIRRGNTEAFF.

This chain joins TRBV29-1 and TRBJ1-2, with D unclear. The CDR3 covers 12 residues. V was shortened by 6 bases and J by 4 bases, with 12 bases between the two germline ends. CDR1 SQVTM and CDR2 ANQGSEA come from the germline V gene. CDR3 DNA: TGCAGCGTGGAGACCCCTAGCTATGGCTACACCTTC. Translated, it gives CSVETPSYGYTF.

V is TRBV9 and J is TRBJ2-2; no clear D gene. V was shortened by 2 bases and J by 1 base, with 6 bases between the two germline ends. Germline assignment: CDR1 SGDLS and CDR2 YYNGEE. This CDR3 contains 14 residues. CDR3 DNA sequence: TGTGCCAGCAGCGTGACTTGGAACACCGGGGAGCTGTTTTTT. Encoded protein: CASSVTWNTGELFF.

This chain links TRBV4-2 with TRBJ2-7, with TRBD1 as a possible D gene (5 bases). V was pared by 2 bases and J by 0 bases, with 11 bases between. Germline CDR1 LGHNA, CDR2 YNFKEQ. This CDR3 comprises 15 residues. The CDR3: CASSQRQSDSYEQYF. CDR3 DNA sequence: TGTGCCAGCAGCCAAAGACAGTCTGACTCCTACGAGCAGTACTTC.

Only a few counts were recorded for this clonotype. CDR3: CATGDRDGYTF. CDR3 sequence (DNA): TGTGCCACCGGGGACAGGGATGGCTACACCTTC. The chain joins TRBV6-1 to TRBJ1-2, with 9 positions matching TRBD1. The CDR3 covers 11 residues. Trimming cost V 10 bases and J 6 bases; bases outside gene matches: 3. The germline V gene encodes CDR1 MNHNS and CDR2 SASEGT.

The chain has TRBV29-1 and TRBJ2-3, with D possibly called TRBD1 or TRBD2 (5 bases each). This CDR3 has 14 amino acids. Trimming took off 8 bases at V and 1 base at J, with 16 bases between the two ends. CDR1 and CDR2 (germline): SQVTM, ANQGSEA. The CDR3 is CSHLPGDGTDTQYF. For the CDR3, the DNA is TGCAGCCACCTGCCCGGGGACGGCACAGATACGCAGTATTTT.

This clonotype turned up a few times. The chain has TRBV6-6 and TRBJ1-3; D gene ambiguous. The CDR3 has 14 amino acids. Trimming removed 6 bases from V and 2 bases from J, with 11 bases in between. Germline V gives CDR1 MNHNY, CDR2 SVGAGI (reference sequence). CDR3 bases: TGTGCCAGCAGCAGGATTATGACTGGAAACACCATATATTTT. Residues: CASSRIMTGNTIYF.

A few counts support this clonotype. J is TRBJ2-5 and V is TRBV18, with 7 positions matching TRBD1. This CDR3 has 15 residues. From germline, CDR1 is KGHSH and CDR2 LQKENI. J was trimmed by 5 bases and V by 2 bases; bases with no gene match: 8. CDR3 in amino acids: CASSPFERGPETQYF. CDR3 sequence (DNA): TGTGCCAGCTCACCATTTGAGAGGGGGCCGGAGACCCAGTACTTC. The full variable domain, in which reference TRBV18 and TRBJ2-5 provide the parts outside the CDR3, is NAGVMQNPRHLVRRRGQEARLRCSPMKGHSHVYWYRQLPEEGLKFMVYLQKENIIDESGMPKERFSAEFPKEGPSILRIQQVVRGDSAAYFCASSPFERGPETQYFGPGTRLLVL.